This is a list of T cell receptor beta chains from one sample in a study of T cell changes during pregnancy in multiple sclerosis. Produced via immunoSEQ multiplex PCR; TCRdb's table is partial and in-frame only. The sample records approximately 59,000 clones, around 93% being singletons. The material sequenced was CD4+ T cells from peripheral blood mononuclear cells, taken before pregnancy. The receptors derive from a female donor with multiple sclerosis, enrolled in a pregnancy study. Each CDR3 is given with its conserved first and last residue. Each record gives: clone size, V gene, D gene, J gene, CDR3 protein, CDR3 DNA. The D gene is left open where the match is weak. Expanded clones are given a class, and other clones once, few, many or no size at all.

>-|TRBV6-1|-|TRBJ1-5
CASSHSLDSNQPQHF
TGTGCCAGCAGTCACAGCCTCGATAGCAATCAGCCCCAGCATTTT
>-|TRBV11-2|TRBD2|TRBJ2-5
CASSLGGLAGVGETQYF
TGTGCCAGCAGCTTAGGGGGACTAGCGGGAGTGGGGGAGACCCAGTACTTC
>-|TRBV7-9|-|TRBJ1-2
CASSPPTAFYRNYGYTF
TGTGCCAGCAGCCCTCCGACAGCGTTTTACAGGAACTATGGCTACACCTTC
>-|TRBV13|TRBD1|TRBJ2-5
CASSLGGTGGTQYF
TGTGCCAGCAGCTTAGGGGGGACAGGCGGGACCCAGTACTTC
>-|TRBV18|-|TRBJ2-5
CASSLPLQETQYF
TGTGCCAGCTCACTCCCCCTCCAAGAGACCCAGTACTTC
>-|TRBV10-1|TRBD1|TRBJ2-1
CASSVEIKGQQRHRSYNEQFF
TGCGCCAGCAGTGTCGAAATCAAGGGACAGCAAAGGCACCGCTCCTACAATGAGCAGTTCTTC
>-|TRBV2|-|TRBJ1-4
CASRAYRATNEKLFF
TGTGCCAGCAGGGCCTACAGGGCAACTAATGAAAAACTGTTTTTT
>-|TRBV28|-|TRBJ2-1
CASIESRGGTYNEQFF
TGTGCCAGCATCGAGTCTCGAGGGGGTACATACAATGAGCAGTTCTTC
>once|TRBV19|-|TRBJ2-2
CASSIKGGMNTGELFF
TGTGCCAGTAGTATTAAGGGCGGGATGAACACCGGGGAGCTGTTTTTT
>-|TRBV28|-|TRBJ2-3
CASSPGTISTDTQYF
TGTGCCAGCAGTCCCGGGACAATTAGCACAGATACGCAGTATTTT
>-|TRBV15|-|TRBJ2-7
CATSTRDSYEQYF
TGTGCCACCAGCACCCGGGACTCCTACGAGCAGTACTTC
>-|TRBV5-1|TRBD2|TRBJ2-1
CASSPGTSGNYNEQFF
TGCGCCAGCAGCCCCGGGACTAGCGGGAATTACAATGAGCAGTTCTTC
>-|TRBV6-6|-|TRBJ1-1
CASKGLSNTEAFF
TGTGCCAGCAAGGGGTTATCGAACACTGAAGCTTTCTTT
>-|TRBV19|TRBD2|TRBJ2-7
CASGTRGEQYF
TGTGCCAGTGGGACTAGAGGTGAGCAGTACTTC
>-|TRBV19|-|TRBJ1-1
CASRPGNLNTEAFF
TGTGCCAGTAGGCCGGGGAATTTGAACACTGAAGCTTTCTTT
>-|TRBV5-1|TRBD2|TRBJ2-6
CASSLWGRSSGSSGANVLTF
TGCGCCAGCAGCTTGTGGGGCAGGTCTAGCGGGAGTTCTGGGGCCAACGTCCTGACTTTC
>once|TRBV15|TRBD2|TRBJ2-7
CATSRGGFSSYEQYF
TGTGCCACCAGCAGGGGGGGGTTCAGCTCCTACGAGCAGTACTTC
>once|TRBV28|-|TRBJ2-7
CASSPSGLAYEQYF
TGTGCCAGCAGCCCATCCGGACTCGCCTACGAGCAGTACTTC
>-|TRBV7-9|-|TRBJ1-1
CASSLRGSGTEAFF
TGTGCCAGCAGCCTGCGGGGATCGGGCACTGAAGCTTTCTTT
>-|TRBV4-3|-|TRBJ2-3
CASSQEATDTQYF
TGCGCCAGCAGCCAAGAGGCTACAGATACGCAGTATTTT
>-|TRBV7-8|-|TRBJ2-1
CASSPLRSSYNEQFF
TGTGCCAGCAGTCCGCTGAGGAGCTCCTACAATGAGCAGTTCTTC
>once|TRBV5-4|TRBD2|TRBJ2-3
CASSVPGLAGSTDTQYF
TGTGCCAGCAGCGTTCCGGGACTAGCGGGATCCACAGATACGCAGTATTTT
>-|TRBV19|TRBD2|TRBJ2-1
CASSKGPNSGRGEQFF
TGTGCCAGTAGTAAGGGTCCGAACAGCGGGAGGGGTGAGCAGTTCTTC
>once|TRBV19|TRBD2|TRBJ2-3
CASSSTGTSGVADTQYF
TGTGCCAGTAGTTCTACCGGGACTAGCGGTGTTGCAGATACGCAGTATTTT
>-|TRBV25-1|-|TRBJ2-2
CASSDPRGVHGELFF
TGTGCCAGCAGTGACCCCAGGGGGGTTCACGGGGAGCTGTTTTTT
>-|TRBV28|TRBD1|TRBJ2-7
CASSLWATGSYEQYF
TGTGCCAGCAGTTTATGGGCGACAGGGTCCTACGAGCAGTACTTC
>-|TRBV19|-|TRBJ2-1
CASRSRGIQEQFF
TGTGCCAGTAGATCCCGGGGAATTCAGGAGCAGTTCTTC
>-|TRBV2|-|TRBJ2-7
CASSQGARDSTYEQYF
TGTGCCAGTTCTCAAGGAGCCCGGGACTCCACATACGAGCAGTACTTC